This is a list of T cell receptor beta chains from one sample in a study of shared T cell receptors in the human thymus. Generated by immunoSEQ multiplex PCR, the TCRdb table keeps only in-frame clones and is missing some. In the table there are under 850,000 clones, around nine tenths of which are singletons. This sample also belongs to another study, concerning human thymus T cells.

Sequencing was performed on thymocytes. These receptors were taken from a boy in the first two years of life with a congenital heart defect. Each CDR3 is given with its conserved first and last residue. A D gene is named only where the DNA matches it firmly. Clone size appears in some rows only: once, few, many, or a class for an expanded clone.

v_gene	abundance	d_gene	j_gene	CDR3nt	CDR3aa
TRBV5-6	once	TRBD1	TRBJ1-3	TGTGCCAGCAGCGGGACGGGGGACAGGGACGCTGGAAACACCATATATTTT	CASSGTGDRDAGNTIYF
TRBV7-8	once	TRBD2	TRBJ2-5	TGTGCCAGCATCGGGACTAGCGGGAGGGGGTACCAAGAGACCCAGTACTTC	CASIGTSGRGYQETQYF
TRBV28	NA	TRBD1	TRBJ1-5	TGTGCCAGCAGCCCGGGACAGCTGAATCAGCCCCAGCATTTT	CASSPGQLNQPQHF
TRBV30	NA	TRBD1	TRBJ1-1	TGTGCCTGGAGTGAGCCCGGCCAGAATGACAGGGGAAGGGATGAAGCTTTCTTT	CAWSEPGQNDRGRDEAFF
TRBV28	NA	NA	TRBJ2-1	TGTGCCAGCAGTCCTCGGAATGAGCAGTTCTTC	CASSPRNEQFF
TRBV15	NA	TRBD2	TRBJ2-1	TGTGCCACCAGCCCTACTAGCGGGGGTCGGAGAGGTGAGCAGTTCTTC	CATSPTSGGRRGEQFF
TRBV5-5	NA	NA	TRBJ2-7	TGTGCCAGCAGCTTGGAGAGACAGCCCCAGGGCGCCTACGAGCAGTACTTC	CASSLERQPQGAYEQYF
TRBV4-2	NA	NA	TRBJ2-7	TGTGCCAGCAGCCAAGAGTGGGACTCGTCCTACGAGCAGTACTTC	CASSQEWDSSYEQYF
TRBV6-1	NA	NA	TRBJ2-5	TGTGCCAGCAGTGAAGTAGCGAGACCGCAGACGGCCCAGTACTTC	CASSEVARPQTAQYF
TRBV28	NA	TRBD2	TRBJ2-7	TGTGCCAGCAGTTTACCCCGAAGCGGGAAGCACTCCTACGAGCAGTACTTC	CASSLPRSGKHSYEQYF
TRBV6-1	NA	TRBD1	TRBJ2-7	TGTGCCAGCAGTGGTTGGACAGGGGCCTCCTCCGAGCAGTACTTC	CASSGWTGASSEQYF
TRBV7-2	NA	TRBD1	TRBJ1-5	TGTGCCAGCAGCTTAGTGGACAGGGGCCCAGGCAATCAGCCCCAGCATTTT	CASSLVDRGPGNQPQHF
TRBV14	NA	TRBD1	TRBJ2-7	TGTGCCAGCAGCCCACGACAGGGTCGGGGCTACGAGCAGTACTTC	CASSPRQGRGYEQYF
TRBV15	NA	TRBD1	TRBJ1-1	TGTGCCACCACTCCGATACGACAGGGCCCGAACACTGAAGCTTTCTTT	CATTPIRQGPNTEAFF
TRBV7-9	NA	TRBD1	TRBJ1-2	TGTGCCAGCAGCTTACGGGACAGCTTATTCTATGGCTACACCTTC	CASSLRDSLFYGYTF
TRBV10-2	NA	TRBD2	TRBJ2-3	TGCGCCAGCAGGGAGCGGGAGGAGGCAGATACGCAGTATTTT	CASREREEADTQYF
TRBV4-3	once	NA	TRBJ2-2	TGCGCCAGCAGCCAAGATAGACAGACTTATTATAACACCGGGGAGCTGTTTTTT	CASSQDRQTYYNTGELFF
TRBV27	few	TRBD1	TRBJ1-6	TGTGCCAGCGCGGCGCGTTCACTTAAGGGACAGGGTGAGATTTTATCACCCCTCCACTTT	CASAARSLKGQGEILSPLHF
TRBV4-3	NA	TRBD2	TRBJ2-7	TGCGCCAGCAGCCAAGTCTGGCCACTAGCGGGTCGATCCTACGAGCAGTACTTC	CASSQVWPLAGRSYEQYF
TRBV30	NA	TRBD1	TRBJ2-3	TGTGCCTGGATGGGTGCGAGGGGGCGAAGCACAGATACGCAGTATTTT	CAWMGARGRSTDTQYF
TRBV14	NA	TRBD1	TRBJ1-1	TGTGCCAGCAGCCACAGGGGGGCGAACACTGAAGCTTTCTTT	CASSHRGANTEAFF
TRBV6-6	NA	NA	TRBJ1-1	TGTGCCAGCAGACACATGAACAGGAACACTGAAGCTTTCTTT	CASRHMNRNTEAFF
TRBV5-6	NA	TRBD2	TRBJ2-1	TGTGCCAGCAGCTTTAGTAGACTAGCGGGATTCAATGAGCAGTTCTTC	CASSFSRLAGFNEQFF
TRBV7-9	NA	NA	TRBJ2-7	TGTGCCAGCAGCGATCTACGGACAGATAGCTACGAGCAGTACTTC	CASSDLRTDSYEQYF
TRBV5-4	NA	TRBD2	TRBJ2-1	TGTGCCAGCAGCTGGGGACTAGTAGACAATGAGCAGTTCTTC	CASSWGLVDNEQFF
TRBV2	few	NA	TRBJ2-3	TGTGCCAGCAGTGAAAAGGGGGGGGCAGATACGCAGTATTTT	CASSEKGGADTQYF
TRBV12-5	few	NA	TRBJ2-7	TGTGCTAGTGGTCATCAGGGACGGGACACCTACGAGCAGTACTTC	CASGHQGRDTYEQYF
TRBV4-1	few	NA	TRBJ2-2	TGCGCCAGCAGCCAAGAGGGGGCAGGTTCCGGGGAGCTGTTTTTT	CASSQEGAGSGELFF
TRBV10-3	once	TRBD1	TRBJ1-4	TGTGCCATCAGTGAGTCGGTCGACAGGGGGAATGAAAAACTGTTTTTT	CAISESVDRGNEKLFF
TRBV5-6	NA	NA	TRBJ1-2	TGTGCCAGCAGCTTGCCGGGACAAAGCTATGGCTACACCTTC	CASSLPGQSYGYTF
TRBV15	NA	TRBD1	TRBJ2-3	TGTGCCACCAGCAGTCAACAGGGGTCTAGCACAGATACGCAGTATTTT	CATSSQQGSSTDTQYF
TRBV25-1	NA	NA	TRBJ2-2	TGTGCCACCACGGGGTCCCTGCACGGGGAGCTGTTTTTT	CATTGSLHGELFF
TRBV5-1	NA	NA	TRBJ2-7	TGCGCCAGCAGCTTGCAGGGGGGCGAGCAGTACTTC	CASSLQGGEQYF